The clone carrying this T cell receptor beta chain was observed at least ten times. The antigen remains unidentified. These data originate in a study of T-cell reconstitution after alpha-beta-depleted transplantation in children. Trimming removed 5 bases at V and 5 bases at J, with 13 bases between. Germline V gene lookup returns CDR1 SEHNR and CDR2 FQNEAQ (reference sequence). This CDR3 region has 13 residues. Construction of the TCRbeta library involved unique molecular identifiers. TCRdb redid the calling of the PCR reads with MiXCR, one entry per CDR3 protein. The sample carries around 76,000 distinct CDR3 sequences, 15% to 20% recorded once. Overall study findings and caveats: When one year had passed after transplant, most T-cell counts and diversity came from newly produced T cells. After transplant, high TCRbeta diversity at day 60 in some patients arose from surviving recipient T cells and thymic progenitors. Reported findings indicate that, about two months after transplant, alpha-beta T cells came from several hundred expanded clones, which were derived from non-depleted graft cells.

This specimen was PBMCs, mostly from graft donor cells, taken 360 days after TCRalphabeta/CD19-depleted stem cell transplant. This sequence was found in a male patient aged 2 to 10 who had a stem cell transplant for acute lymphoblastic leukemia, so the T cells may come from the graft donor. V and J are TRBV7-9 and TRBJ2-7, with D hard to call. The CDR3 region is CASSVRAADEQYF. The CDR3 DNA sequence: TGTGCCAGCAGCGTCCGGGCCGCCGACGAGCAGTACTTC.